This TCR beta chain appears in the sequencing data of a study of CD8 T cells in ankylosing spondylitis. Study-wide results and limits: Significantly higher representation of disease-linked clones was reported for matched ankylosing spondylitis synovial fluid. CD8+ cells made up the disease-linked clones, which were relatively rare in peripheral blood.

This clonotype was seen at least ten times. Its antigen is as yet unknown. TCRdb itself ran the 5' RACE reads through MiXCR, one entry per CDR3 protein. This sample has 200,000 or so distinct CDR3 sequences, with over 10% found just once. The CDR3 is 14 amino acids. J gave up 9 bases and V 3 bases, and 7 bases lay outside the gene matches. The V gene's germline CDR1 is SGHAT and CDR2 FQDESV (reference sequence). The material sequenced was blood, either unsorted or a sorted T cell fraction (not recorded which). This receptor was identified in a female donor with ankylosing spondylitis or in good health (not recorded which). The chain couples TRBV11-1 to TRBJ2-4; 8 bases agree with TRBD1. CDR3 nucleotides: TGTGCCAGCAGCTTCTCCGACAGGGGAGTCATTCAGTACTTC. Its protein product is CASSFSDRGVIQYF.